This record concerns one T cell receptor (beta chain) sequence. Time point meaning: pretreatment peripheral blood. Clones were read by immunoSEQ multiplex PCR, and TCRdb kept only the in-frame ones, dropping some. The table records around 71,000 clones, roughly 80% of them present only once. The data originate from a study of PD-L1 blockade in urothelial cancer. Study-wide background: Analyses used blood from 3 weeks (second dose) and 6 weeks after treatment start. A median blood sample held about 140,000 T cells and approximately 83,000 unique TCRs.

With 8 bases removed from V and 2 bases from J, the gap between germline ends came to 17 bases. This CDR3 comprises 15 residues. The germline V gene has CDR1 SNHLY and CDR2 FYNNEI. The V and J genes are TRBV2 and TRBJ2-3, with D possibly being TRBD2 (6 bases). The input for sequencing was PBMCs, taken around atezolizumab (anti-PD-L1) treatment. This clonotype originated in a man in his forties with urothelial cancer. CDR3 DNA: TGTGCCAGCGGAGGGACGGACTGGGACACAGATACGCAGTATTTT. Translation gives CASGGTDWDTDTQYF.